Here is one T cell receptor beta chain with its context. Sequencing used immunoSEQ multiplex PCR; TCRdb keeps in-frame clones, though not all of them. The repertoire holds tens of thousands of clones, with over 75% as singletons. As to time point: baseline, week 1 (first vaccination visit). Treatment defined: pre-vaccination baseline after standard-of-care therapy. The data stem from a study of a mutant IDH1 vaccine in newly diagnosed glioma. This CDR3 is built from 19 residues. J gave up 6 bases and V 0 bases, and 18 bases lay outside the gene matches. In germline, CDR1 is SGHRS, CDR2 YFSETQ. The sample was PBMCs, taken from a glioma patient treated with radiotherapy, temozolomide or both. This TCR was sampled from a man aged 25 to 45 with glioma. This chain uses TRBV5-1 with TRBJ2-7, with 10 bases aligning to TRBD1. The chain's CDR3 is CASSLDPGQGGMPGGEQYF. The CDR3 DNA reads TGCGCCAGCAGCTTGGACCCCGGACAGGGGGGAATGCCAGGCGGCGAGCAGTACTTC.